This TCR beta chain was profiled in a study of T cell responses to AZD1222 COVID-19 vaccine. V lost 6 bases and J 1 base, leaving 11 bases between the germline ends. The CDR3 runs to 14 residues. Germline assignment: CDR1 SGHTA and CDR2 FQGTGA. The protocol was immunoSEQ multiplex PCR, while the TCRdb copy is restricted to in-frame clones and leaves out a portion. The sample has fewer than 95,000 clones, around 90% seen once. Sequencing used peripheral blood, obtained 28 days after the second AZD1222 dose. This chain connects TRBV7-3 to TRBJ2-3; the D gene is possibly TRBD1 (6 bases). This clonotype originated in an adult who received the AZD1222 COVID-19 vaccine. Here the CDR3 reads CASSIEGGTDTQYF. The CDR3 DNA is TGTGCCAGCAGTATAGAGGGGGGCACAGATACGCAGTATTTT.